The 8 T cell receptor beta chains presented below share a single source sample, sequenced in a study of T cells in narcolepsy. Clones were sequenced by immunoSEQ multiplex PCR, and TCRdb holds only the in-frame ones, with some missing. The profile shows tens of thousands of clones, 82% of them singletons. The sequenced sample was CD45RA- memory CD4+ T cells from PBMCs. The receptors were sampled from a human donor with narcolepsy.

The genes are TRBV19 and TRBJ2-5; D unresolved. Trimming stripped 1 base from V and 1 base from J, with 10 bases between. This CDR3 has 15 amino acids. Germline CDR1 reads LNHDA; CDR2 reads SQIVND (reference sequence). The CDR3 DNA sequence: TGTGCCAGTAGTATAGGCTCGTACCCCCAAGAGACCCAGTACTTC. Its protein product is CASSIGSYPQETQYF.

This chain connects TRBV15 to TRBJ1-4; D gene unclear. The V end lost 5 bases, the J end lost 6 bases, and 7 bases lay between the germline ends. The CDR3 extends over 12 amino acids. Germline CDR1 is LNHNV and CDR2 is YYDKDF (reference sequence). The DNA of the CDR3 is TGTGCCACCAGCGCAGTTGATGAAAAACTGTTTTTT. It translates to CATSAVDEKLFF.

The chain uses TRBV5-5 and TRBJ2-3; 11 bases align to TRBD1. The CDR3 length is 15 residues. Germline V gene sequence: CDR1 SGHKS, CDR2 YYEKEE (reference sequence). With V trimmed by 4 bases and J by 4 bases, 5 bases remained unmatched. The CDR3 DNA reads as TGTGCCAGCAGCCGGACAGGGGGCGAGGCAGATACGCAGTATTTT. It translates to CASSRTGGEADTQYF.

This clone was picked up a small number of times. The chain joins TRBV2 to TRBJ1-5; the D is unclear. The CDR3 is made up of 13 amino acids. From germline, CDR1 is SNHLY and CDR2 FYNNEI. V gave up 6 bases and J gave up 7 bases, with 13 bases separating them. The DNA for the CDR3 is TGTGCCAGCAGCCTGGGAATGAGGCAGCCCCAGCATTTT. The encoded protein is CASSLGMRQPQHF.

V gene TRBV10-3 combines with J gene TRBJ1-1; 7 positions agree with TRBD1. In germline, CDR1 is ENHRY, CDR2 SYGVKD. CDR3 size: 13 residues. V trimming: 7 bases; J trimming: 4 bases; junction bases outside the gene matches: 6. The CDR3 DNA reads TGTGCCATCACACAGGGGATCACCACTGAAGCTTTCTTT. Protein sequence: CAITQGITTEAFF.

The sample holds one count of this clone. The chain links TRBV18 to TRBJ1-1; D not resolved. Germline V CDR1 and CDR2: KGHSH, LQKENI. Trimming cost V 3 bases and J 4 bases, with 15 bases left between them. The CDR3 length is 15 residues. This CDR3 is CASSPAEGTGTEAFF. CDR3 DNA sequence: TGTGCCAGCTCACCCGCCGAGGGCACCGGCACTGAAGCTTTCTTT.

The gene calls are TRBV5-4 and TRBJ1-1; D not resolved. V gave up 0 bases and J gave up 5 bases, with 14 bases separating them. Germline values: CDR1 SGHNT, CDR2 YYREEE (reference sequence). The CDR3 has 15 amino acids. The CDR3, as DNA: TGTGCCAGCAGCTTGGCCGGGATGGCGAGTACTGAAGCTTTCTTT. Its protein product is CASSLAGMASTEAFF.

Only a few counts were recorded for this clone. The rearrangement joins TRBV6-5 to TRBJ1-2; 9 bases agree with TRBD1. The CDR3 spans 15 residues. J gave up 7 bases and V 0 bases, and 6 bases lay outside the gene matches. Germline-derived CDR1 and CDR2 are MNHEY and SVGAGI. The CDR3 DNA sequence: TGTGCCAGCAGTTACTCTCGGGACAGGGTATCTGGCTACACCTTC. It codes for CASSYSRDRVSGYTF.